The 5 T cell receptor beta chains below were found in one sample sequenced in a study of cytomegalovirus exposure and HLA in healthy donors. It was with 60 Vbeta and 13 Jbeta primers that the PCR ran. Libraries were prepared by immunoSEQ multiplex PCR; TCRdb keeps only in-frame clonotypes and omits some of them. The sample records roughly 150,000 clones, roughly 85% being singletons. The sample consisted of PBMCs. All receptors come from a young man in good health and CMV-seropositive.

V gene TRBV7-2 combines with J gene TRBJ1-2, with D uncertain. CDR3 length: 12 residues. V was clipped by 6 bases and J by 5 bases, with 10 bases between them. In germline, CDR1 is SGHTA, CDR2 FQGNSA. CDR3 DNA sequence: TGTGCCAGCAGTCAGGCTCGGTATGGCTACACCTTC. This translates into CASSQARYGYTF.

J is TRBJ2-2 and V is TRBV9; TRBD2 matches at 7 bases. V lost 4 bases, J lost 5 bases, and 8 bases stayed unmatched. Germline CDR1 is SGDLS and CDR2 is YYNGEE. CDR3 size: 15 residues. CDR3 nucleotide sequence: TGTGCCAGCAGCCCCCGGGGGGAAGAGACCGGGGAGCTGTTTTTT. Translating it yields CASSPRGEETGELFF.

The genes are TRBV13 and TRBJ1-2, with D perhaps matching TRBD1 (6 bases). Germline V gene data show CDR1 as PRHDT and CDR2 as FYEKMQ (reference sequence). V lost 0 bases, J lost 2 bases, and 7 bases lay in between. The CDR3 covers 14 residues. CDR3 nucleotides: TGTGCCAGCAGCTTAGGGCAGGGGAACTATGGCTACACCTTC. As protein: CASSLGQGNYGYTF.

The chain combines TRBV6-5 with TRBJ1-2, with TRBD1 matching over 8 bases. CDR3 length: 16 residues. With V trimmed by 2 bases and J by 5 bases, 10 bases remained unmatched. Germline CDR1 MNHEY, CDR2 SVGAGI. DNA for the CDR3: TGTGCCAGCAGTTACGAACCAGGGGGCGGTTGGTATGGCTACACCTTC. As protein: CASSYEPGGGWYGYTF.

The chain joins TRBV18 to TRBJ2-7; D gene uncertain. Germline CDR1 is KGHSH and CDR2 is LQKENI. V lost 3 bases, J lost 0 bases, and 3 bases lay in between. This CDR3 contains 12 residues. DNA of the CDR3: TGTGCCAGCTCACCCAGCTCCTACGAGCAGTACTTC. This encodes CASSPSSYEQYF.